The present entry profiles one T cell receptor (beta chain) with its context. Its antigen is currently unknown. The sample originates from a study of cytomegalovirus exposure and HLA in healthy donors. The PCR employed 60 Vbeta primers together with 13 Jbeta primers. Data came from immunoSEQ multiplex PCR; TCRdb stores just in-frame clones and leaves some out. The data show 60,000 to 90,000 clones, around 70% seen once. Looked up from germline, CDR1 is MNHEY and CDR2 is SMNVEV (reference sequence). V lost 8 bases and J lost 1, with 11 bases in between. CDR3 size: 13 residues. Findings and caveats of the study: An apparent linkage of common viral pathogens to several of the most significant clusters emerged in a later analysis.

The sequencing input was PBMCs. This TCR was recovered from a woman aged 45 to 65 in good health and CMV-seropositive. The chain recombines TRBV27 with TRBJ2-5; D ambiguous. The CDR3 region has the DNA TGTGCCAGCGGCACATGGAGCCAAGAGACCCAGTACTTC. Translation: CASGTWSQETQYF.